These T cell receptor beta chains were read from a single sample in a study of human T cells and chemical hapten exposure. Via MiXCR, TCRdb re-called the RACE reads, giving one row per CDR3 protein. The sample carries about 120,000 distinct CDR3 sequences, roughly 15% recorded once. The input for sequencing was whole blood, taken in connection with sensitization to the hapten diphenylcyclopropenone (DPC). The receptors shown here come from a man aged 18 to 35 with alopecia areata. Some clones in this sample may be carry-over from other donors' samples. Each CDR3 is given with its conserved first and last residue. A D gene is named only where the DNA matches it firmly. Clone size is given for some rows only: seen once, a few or many times, or a class if the clone is expanded.

D gene: .
V gene: TRBV12-2
clone size: few
J gene: TRBJ1-5
CDR3 protein: CASRLDLGKGNQPQHF
CDR3 DNA: TGTGCAAGTCGCTTAGATTTGGGGAAGGGCAATCAGCCCCAGCATTTT

D gene: .
V gene: TRBV27
clone size: .
J gene: TRBJ1-2
CDR3 protein: CASSPGTGDYYGYTF
CDR3 DNA: TGTGCCAGCAGTCCCGGGACCGGGGATTACTATGGCTACACCTTC

D gene: .
V gene: TRBV6-4
clone size: .
J gene: TRBJ1-1
CDR3 protein: CASSATSNTEAFF
CDR3 DNA: TGTGCCAGCAGTGCGACATCGAACACTGAAGCTTTCTTT

D gene: .
V gene: TRBV19
clone size: .
J gene: TRBJ1-1
CDR3 protein: CASSMPFRRQEAFF
CDR3 DNA: TGTGCCAGTAGTATGCCCTTTCGAAGACAGGAAGCTTTCTTT

D gene: .
V gene: TRBV7-9
clone size: few
J gene: TRBJ2-3
CDR3 protein: CASSLAVSPDTQYF
CDR3 DNA: TGTGCCAGCAGCTTAGCAGTATCGCCAGATACGCAGTATTTT

D gene: .
V gene: TRBV18
clone size: .
J gene: TRBJ1-2
CDR3 protein: CASSPDGNTNYGYTF
CDR3 DNA: TGTGCCAGCTCACCCGACGGCAATACTAACTATGGCTACACCTTC

D gene: .
V gene: TRBV6-2/TRBV6-3
clone size: .
J gene: TRBJ1-6
CDR3 protein: CASKGLSPADSPLHF
CDR3 DNA: TGTGCCAGTAAAGGACTATCTCCTGCCGACTCACCCCTCCACTTT

D gene: TRBD2
V gene: TRBV25-1
clone size: few
J gene: TRBJ2-3
CDR3 protein: CASSEGRAAVTDTQYF
CDR3 DNA: TGTGCCAGCAGTGAAGGGAGGGCGGCAGTCACAGATACGCAGTATTTT

D gene: TRBD1
V gene: TRBV27
clone size: many
J gene: TRBJ1-2
CDR3 protein: CASSETGISPNYGYTF
CDR3 DNA: TGTGCCAGCAGTGAGACAGGGATTTCGCCCAACTATGGCTACACCTTC

D gene: .
V gene: TRBV12-2
clone size: many
J gene: TRBJ2-1
CDR3 protein: CASPWGSYNEQFF
CDR3 DNA: TGTGCAAGTCCCTGGGGCTCCTACAATGAGCAGTTCTTC

D gene: .
V gene: TRBV2
clone size: .
J gene: TRBJ1-1
CDR3 protein: CASSGGRSRNTEAFF
CDR3 DNA: TGTGCCAGCAGTGGGGGACGGTCCCGAAACACTGAAGCTTTCTTT

D gene: .
V gene: TRBV7-2
clone size: .
J gene: TRBJ2-3
CDR3 protein: CASRISDVDTQYF
CDR3 DNA: TGTGCCAGCAGGATCTCGGATGTCGATACGCAGTATTTT

D gene: .
V gene: TRBV29-1
clone size: .
J gene: TRBJ1-1
CDR3 protein: CSVAGIANTEAFF
CDR3 DNA: TGCAGCGTGGCAGGGATCGCTAACACTGAAGCTTTCTTT

D gene: .
V gene: TRBV29-1
clone size: .
J gene: TRBJ1-5
CDR3 protein: CSVGISSNQPQHF
CDR3 DNA: TGCAGCGTTGGAATCAGTAGCAATCAGCCCCAGCATTTT

D gene: .
V gene: TRBV7-9
clone size: .
J gene: TRBJ2-5
CDR3 protein: CASSLGQGDQETQYF
CDR3 DNA: TGTGCCAGCAGCTTAGGGCAGGGCGACCAAGAGACCCAGTACTTC

D gene: TRBD1
V gene: TRBV5-1
clone size: .
J gene: TRBJ2-4
CDR3 protein: CASSLEPEGTGAKNIQYF
CDR3 DNA: TGCGCCAGCAGCTTGGAGCCCGAGGGGACAGGGGCCAAAAACATTCAGTACTTC

D gene: TRBD1
V gene: TRBV29-1
clone size: .
J gene: TRBJ1-2
CDR3 protein: CSAVRQGGIYGYTF
CDR3 DNA: TGCAGCGCAGTACGACAGGGGGGGATCTATGGCTACACCTTC

D gene: .
V gene: TRBV15
clone size: .
J gene: TRBJ2-3
CDR3 protein: CATSRDRGTTDTQYF
CDR3 DNA: TGTGCCACCAGCAGAGATCGCGGAACCACAGATACGCAGTATTTT

D gene: TRBD2
V gene: TRBV20-1
clone size: few
J gene: TRBJ2-3
CDR3 protein: CSASGGADGSTDTQYF
CDR3 DNA: TGCAGTGCTAGCGGGGGGGCCGATGGAAGCACAGATACGCAGTATTTT

D gene: TRBD1
V gene: TRBV27
clone size: .
J gene: TRBJ2-1
CDR3 protein: CASSPTGVYNEQFF
CDR3 DNA: TGTGCCAGCAGTCCGACAGGGGTGTACAATGAGCAGTTCTTC

D gene: TRBD1
V gene: TRBV4-3
clone size: .
J gene: TRBJ2-3
CDR3 protein: CASSQDPGTGEGDTQYF
CDR3 DNA: TGCGCCAGCAGCCAAGATCCCGGGACAGGGGAAGGGGATACGCAGTATTTT

D gene: .
V gene: TRBV11-2
clone size: .
J gene: TRBJ2-1
CDR3 protein: CASSLDTWSSYNEQFF
CDR3 DNA: TGTGCCAGCAGCTTAGATACCTGGAGCTCCTACAATGAGCAGTTCTTC

D gene: .
V gene: TRBV6-4
clone size: few
J gene: TRBJ2-3
CDR3 protein: CASSPGDTDTQYF
CDR3 DNA: TGTGCCAGCAGCCCCGGTGACACAGATACGCAGTATTTT

D gene: .
V gene: TRBV6-5
clone size: few
J gene: TRBJ2-7
CDR3 protein: CASSSETDYEQYF
CDR3 DNA: TGTGCCAGCAGTTCCGAAACAGATTACGAGCAGTACTTC

D gene: .
V gene: TRBV11-2
clone size: .
J gene: TRBJ1-1
CDR3 protein: CASSRRGGWYEAFF
CDR3 DNA: TGTGCCAGCAGCCGACGGGGAGGGTGGTATGAGGCTTTCTTT

D gene: .
V gene: TRBV4-3
clone size: few
J gene: TRBJ1-1
CDR3 protein: CASSQEAGGEAFF
CDR3 DNA: TGCGCCAGCAGCCAAGAGGCGGGGGGTGAAGCTTTCTTT

D gene: .
V gene: TRBV25-1
clone size: many
J gene: TRBJ2-6
CDR3 protein: CASSPGANVLTF
CDR3 DNA: TGTGCCAGCAGTCCTGGGGCCAACGTCCTGACTTTC

D gene: .
V gene: TRBV7-8
clone size: .
J gene: TRBJ1-3
CDR3 protein: CASSHGGGLDSGNTIYF
CDR3 DNA: TGTGCCAGCAGCCACGGTGGGGGCCTGGATTCTGGAAACACCATATATTTT

D gene: TRBD1
V gene: TRBV4-2
clone size: few
J gene: TRBJ2-3
CDR3 protein: CASSQERQGSTDTQYF
CDR3 DNA: TGTGCCAGCAGCCAAGAACGACAGGGGAGCACAGATACGCAGTATTTT

D gene: .
V gene: TRBV21-1
clone size: many
J gene: TRBJ1-1
CDR3 protein: CASSKEQVFPLNTEAFF
CDR3 DNA: TGTGCCAGCAGCAAGGAACAGGTGTTTCCTCTTAACACTGAAGCTTTCTTT

D gene: TRBD1
V gene: TRBV3-1
clone size: .
J gene: TRBJ2-6
CDR3 protein: CASSEDRVVVGANVLTF
CDR3 DNA: TGTGCCAGCAGCGAGGACAGGGTGGTGGTTGGGGCCAACGTCCTGACTTTC

D gene: .
V gene: TRBV6-2/TRBV6-3
clone size: few
J gene: TRBJ2-5
CDR3 protein: CASSYGWGIQETQYF
CDR3 DNA: TGTGCCAGCAGTTATGGTTGGGGGATCCAAGAGACCCAGTACTTC

D gene: .
V gene: TRBV4-1
clone size: .
J gene: TRBJ2-7
CDR3 protein: CASSQGAGYEQYF
CDR3 DNA: TGCGCCAGCAGCCAAGGGGCGGGATACGAGCAGTACTTC

D gene: TRBD1
V gene: TRBV4-3
clone size: few
J gene: TRBJ1-1
CDR3 protein: CASSLIDRGPGTEAFF
CDR3 DNA: TGCGCCAGCAGCCTAATTGACAGGGGTCCAGGGACTGAAGCTTTCTTT

D gene: .
V gene: TRBV28
clone size: .
J gene: TRBJ2-7
CDR3 protein: CATTGMGYEQYF
CDR3 DNA: TGTGCCACCACAGGGATGGGCTACGAGCAGTACTTC

D gene: .
V gene: TRBV4-3
clone size: .
J gene: TRBJ1-5
CDR3 protein: CASSQDIDRYSNQPQHF
CDR3 DNA: TGCGCCAGCAGCCAAGATATCGACCGGTATAGCAATCAGCCCCAGCATTTT

D gene: .
V gene: TRBV21-1
clone size: .
J gene: TRBJ1-1
CDR3 protein: CASSKRRDTEAFF
CDR3 DNA: TGTGCCAGCAGCAAGCGGAGGGACACTGAAGCTTTCTTT

D gene: .
V gene: TRBV15
clone size: few
J gene: TRBJ2-3
CDR3 protein: CATSRGTTSTDTQYF
CDR3 DNA: TGTGCCACCAGCAGGGGGACAACTAGCACAGATACGCAGTATTTT

D gene: TRBD2
V gene: TRBV7-2
clone size: .
J gene: TRBJ2-5
CDR3 protein: CASSLAAGEETQYF
CDR3 DNA: TGTGCCAGCAGCTTAGCGGCGGGGGAAGAGACCCAGTACTTC

D gene: TRBD2
V gene: TRBV29-1
clone size: few
J gene: TRBJ2-5
CDR3 protein: CSVEGIRDYPTGGYQETQYF
CDR3 DNA: TGCAGCGTTGAAGGGATCCGGGACTACCCGACGGGGGGATACCAAGAGACCCAGTACTTC

D gene: .
V gene: TRBV12-3/TRBV12-4
clone size: few
J gene: TRBJ1-5
CDR3 protein: CASSLDLGASAGSQPQHF
CDR3 DNA: TGTGCCAGCAGTTTAGACCTGGGGGCGTCGGCTGGGTCTCAGCCCCAGCATTTT

D gene: .
V gene: TRBV9
clone size: .
J gene: TRBJ2-3
CDR3 protein: CASSFRGASADTQYF
CDR3 DNA: TGTGCCAGCAGCTTTCGGGGGGCCTCCGCAGATACGCAGTATTTT

D gene: .
V gene: TRBV12-3/TRBV12-4
clone size: .
J gene: TRBJ1-5
CDR3 protein: CASSWGGPNNQPQHF
CDR3 DNA: TGTGCCAGCAGTTGGGGAGGACCGAACAATCAGCCCCAGCATTTT

D gene: .
V gene: TRBV11-2
clone size: .
J gene: TRBJ2-2
CDR3 protein: CASSPIGVRELFF
CDR3 DNA: TGTGCCAGCAGCCCCATTGGGGTCAGGGAGCTGTTTTTT

D gene: .
V gene: TRBV9
clone size: .
J gene: TRBJ1-1
CDR3 protein: CASSPQDEAFF
CDR3 DNA: TGTGCCAGCAGCCCGCAGGATGAAGCTTTCTTT

D gene: .
V gene: TRBV11-2
clone size: many
J gene: TRBJ2-5
CDR3 protein: CASSLDARGETQYF
CDR3 DNA: TGTGCCAGCAGCTTGGACGCCCGGGGCGAGACCCAGTACTTC

D gene: .
V gene: TRBV12-3/TRBV12-4
clone size: .
J gene: TRBJ1-1
CDR3 protein: CASSFLPGQAITEAFF
CDR3 DNA: TGTGCCAGCAGTTTCTTACCAGGTCAGGCTATCACTGAAGCTTTCTTT

D gene: .
V gene: TRBV7-8
clone size: .
J gene: TRBJ1-1
CDR3 protein: CASSTDRNTEAFF
CDR3 DNA: TGTGCCAGCAGTACCGACAGGAACACTGAAGCTTTCTTT